This TCR beta chain was observed in a study of OX40 agonist ivuxolimab in advanced cancers. In the study overall: Of the participants, 40% had some prior anti-PD-1, anti-PD-L1 or anti-CTLA-4 therapy, which was allowed.

CDR1 and CDR2 from the germline V gene are LNHDA and SQIVND (reference sequence). With 1 base clipped from V and 7 bases from J, the junction kept 8 bases outside the gene matches. The CDR3 loop spans 15 amino acids. Data came from immunoSEQ multiplex PCR; TCRdb stores just in-frame clones and leaves some out. Of around 70,000 clones detected, 84% appear once; the ten largest clones hold 1.1%. This specimen consisted of CD4+ or CD8+ T cells sorted from blood, obtained in a trial of the OX40 agonist ivuxolimab. The V call is TRBV19, the J call TRBJ1-2, with 8 bases that match TRBD1. The receptor was derived from an adult with an advanced solid tumor such as melanoma, head and neck, liver or kidney cancer. CDR3 region: CASSIVGRGLSGYTF. The DNA for the CDR3 is TGTGCCAGTAGTATAGTCGGCAGGGGGCTGTCTGGCTACACCTTC.